This T cell receptor beta chain was recorded in a study of identical twins (dated by TCRdb to about 2016). Regarding the study in general: TCR alpha and beta repertoires from monozygotic twins, unrelated adults of various ages and cord blood were deep-sequenced to test whether fetal clonotypes persist. Replicate twin experiments were performed at different times using different library preparation protocols to rule out contamination.

Measured from the cysteine to the phenylalanine, the CDR3 is 16 residues long. CDR3 DNA is the only sequence kept; it has 48 bases, read in frame from the first base. V was cut back by 1 base and J by 1 base, leaving a gap of 11 bases between them. As encoded in the germline V gene (reference sequence), CDR1 is SEHNR while CDR2 is FQNEAQ. Study-level results and caveats: Zero-insertion analyses could be partly confounded by invariant T cells such as MAIT and iNKT, although diverse VJ usage argued against such confounding for most clonotypes. A weaker excess of twin sharing was found in beta out-of-frame sequences because the signal-to-noise ratio was lowered by fewer shared sequences. Because the same donors could not be followed over many years, conclusions were based on cross-sectional statistical analysis. Abundant cord blood beta clonotypes had fewer insertions, young adult naive repertoires showed a similar but weaker trend, and memory repertoires showed no such trend. Out-of-frame TCR alpha sharing in monozygotic twins was systematically underestimated by recombination models, whereas sharing between unrelated individuals was in agreement with the recombination models. Compared with coincidental sharing between unrelated individuals, an excess of low generation-probability sequences was observed among out-of-frame TCR alpha sequences shared between twins.

Every donor in the study was a healthy Caucasian. Three unrelated non-twin adults were additionally sequenced: a male aged 18 to 29, a male aged 50 to 59 and a female aged 50 to 59. Using Miltenyi CD45RO+ enrichment and human naive T-cell isolation kits, memory (CD45RO+) and naive T cells were isolated from PBMC. The protocol used for the library was 5' RACE. The instrument was an Illumina HiSeq 2000. A universal primer binding site was added through template switching, and the final cDNA carried a unique molecular identifier so that TCR cDNA molecules could be counted accurately. Specific primers in the conserved constant-segment region were used to synthesize first-strand cDNA for TCR alpha and beta chains. To control for contamination, each cDNA library was double barcoded with a SMART-Mk sample barcode plus Illumina barcodes. TruSeq adapter sequences, together with Illumina sample barcodes, were added in two successive PCR steps. TCR alpha and beta cDNA libraries were sequenced on the Illumina HiSeq platform with custom primers. Per the authors' processing: MiGEC processed the raw reads to extract unique molecular identifiers, while MiXCR was used to determine the CDR3 positions. Recombination models were inferred per individual with the repgenHMM and IGoR tools using an EM algorithm. Shared clonotypes were analyzed with the tcR package in R, and sharing was normalized by the product of cloneset sizes. To study raw recombination without the effects of thymic and clonal selection, out-of-frame nonproductive sequences were analyzed. TCRdb reanalyzed the raw reads on its own, using fastp at Q25 for trimming and MiXCR for clone calling, and kept in-frame beta chains. Rows merge per CDR3 protein into single entries with the most common DNA and genes. TCRdb, not the authors, supplied the V and J calls. The sample contains under 400,000 distinct CDR3 sequences, around 9.7% of them found a single time. The biggest ten clones account for 7.5% to 9.5% of the sample.

Notes on this clonotype: Its antigen remains undetermined. No quality values exist for individual bases; no much larger clone is one base distant.

Material: naive T cells sorted from blood. The cell subset or site label of this sample denotes: cells isolated with a human naive T-cell isolation kit. The chain couples TRBV7-9 to TRBJ1-5, and possibly TRBD1, on 6 matching bases. The TCR sequence derives from a woman between 50 and 59 years old in good health. The DNA sequence follows: TGTGCCAGCAGCTTAGACGCCAGGGGAAGCAATCAGCCCCAGCATTTT. Protein translation: CASSLDARGSNQPQHF.